This T cell receptor (beta chain) appears in the sequencing data of a study of monozygotic twins with cystic fibrosis. On the study more broadly: Libraries were built from 3 to 3.5 micrograms of fragmented DNA using around 14 PCR cycles.

Some clones are missing from TCRdb's copy, which holds only in-frame ones; the method was immunoSEQ multiplex PCR. This table holds approximately 24,000 clones, 85% to 90% found once. Input material: blood. The receptor was derived from a woman aged 25 to 39 with cystic fibrosis.

The chain's CDR3 is CASSFWGNRYEQYF. CDR3 in DNA: TGTGCCAGCAGCTTCTGGGGTAACCGCTACGAGCAGTACTTC. The J gene is TRBJ2-7, the V gene TRBV5-4, with unresolved D. CDR1 and CDR2 from the germline V gene are SGHNT and YYREEE (reference sequence). The germline V and J ends were trimmed by 2 bases and 3 bases, with 12 bases remaining between them. CDR3 length: 14 residues.